The sequence of this T cell receptor beta chain was determined in a study of T cells in Graves' hyperthyroidism and ophthalmopathy (dated by TCRdb to about 2019). Background on the whole study: Peripheral blood was collected at initial diagnosis, before any treatment. To identify distinguishing TCR V-J signatures, a discovery cohort of some 99 patients was used, comprising some 45 with Graves' ophthalmopathy and under 60 with stable Graves' hyperthyroidism. Prospective prediction of ophthalmopathy was tested in an independent validation cohort consisting of some 18 hyperthyroidism patients and some 15 patients who later progressed to ophthalmopathy. For training and testing, the 80 to 100 patients in the discovery cohort were randomly divided in a 7:3 ratio. In six Graves' hyperthyroidism patients, the study also compared T-cell repertoires from thyroid tissue with T-cell repertoires from blood. After blood sampling, hyperthyroidism patients were treated with methimazole at a starting dose of 30 mg daily, and ophthalmopathy patients were treated with high-dose intravenous methylprednisolone. The paper reports TCR Vbeta CDR3 sequencing of more than 120 peripheral blood samples: around 41 ophthalmopathy, about 75 hyperthyroidism and 17 progressor patients. General study outcomes and caveats: Sample size was not statistically predetermined, and blinding of investigators to group allocation was not performed. Most expanded thyroid clonotypes (frequency above 0.001) were also detected in blood, a finding suggesting that blood repertoires may reflect thyroid immune responses. A 13 V-J signature model separated ophthalmopathy from stable hyperthyroidism, with approximately 86% sensitivity and roughly 82% specificity in cross-validation and 80%/75% in testing. In validation, the model predicted progression to ophthalmopathy a median of about 6.5 months before onset, with about 71% sensitivity and roughly 73% specificity.

Ophthalmopathy patients had moderately to severely active disease, with a Clinical Activity Score of 3 or more, a NOSPECS grade of 4 or more, and a disease duration of less than 3 months. The study excluded patients with uncontrolled infections, other autoimmune diseases, pregnancy or lactation. Diagnoses relied on clinical symptoms, serum thyroxine and TRAb, thyroid ultrasound and orbital computed tomography. PBMCs were isolated from about 9 ml of fresh peripheral blood by Ficoll-Paque density gradient centrifugation. Trizol reagent was used to extract total RNA, and RNA quality was then checked on an Agilent 2100 Bioanalyzer. The table lists this clonotype with a few counts. This clone's antigen is unknown. Per-nucleotide qualities are absent, and no much larger clonotype sits a single base away. The CDR3 contains 17 residues, cysteine and phenylalanine counted. The DNA shown is the 51-base CDR3, in frame from base 1. CDR1 and CDR2 (DFQATT, SNEGSKA) derive from the germline V gene (reference sequence). The V end gives up 4 bases and the J end 0 bases, leaving 7 bases in the junction not matched to a gene.

The TCR beta CDR3 regions were amplified from the RNA transcripts. For the first round of RT-PCR on the TCR CDR3, the HTBI primer set was used together with the Qiagen OneStep RT-PCR kit. Libraries were constructed in a second round of multiplex PCR, after which size selection and purification were carried out. Sequencing of the libraries was done on an Illumina HiSeq2000 using paired-end 100 bp reads. The authors' pipeline ran thus. SOAPnuke was used to process the raw data, throwing out any read that contained adapters or uncalled bases, had a mean Phred below 15, or lacked an exact constant-primer or identifier match. COPE v1.2.5 was used to merge high-quality paired reads, and clonotypes were defined as unique nucleotide sequences. MiTCR v1.1 was used to align clonotypes to the IMGT TRBV, TRBD and TRBJ reference segments. The analysis was restricted to V-J combinations with a frequency above 0.0001, which together covered about 99% of the repertoires. The TCS score was defined as the ratio of F50 (clonal expansion) to E x V (chaos), calculated using BLOSUM62-based TCRdist between CDR3 peptides within each V-J. Welch's t-statistics and random forest reduced around 520 V-J features to 10 to 15, which were used in a naive Bayes classifier (R e1071). TCRdb redid the processing of the public reads, applying fastp at Q25 and MiXCR, and retained in-frame beta chains. Rows with one shared CDR3 protein collapse into an entry with the most common genes and DNA. TCRdb, rather than the study authors, made the V and J calls. The sample records about 460,000 distinct CDR3 sequences, approximately 23% of which are singletons. Clones ranked in the top ten supply under 55% of the sample.

The receptor was derived from a woman aged 70 to 79 with Graves' ophthalmopathy. Sequencing was carried out using blood. The sequence links TRBV20-1 to TRBJ2-7, and 15 junction bases match TRBD2. Here the CDR3 is given as CSATGLAGGRSSYEQYF. The DNA is as follows: TGCAGTGCTACGGGACTAGCGGGAGGCAGGAGCTCCTACGAGCAGTACTTC.